This T cell receptor beta chain came from a study of T cell responses to AZD1222 COVID-19 vaccine. General observations from the study: Spike-specific TCR breadth rose after two AZD1222 doses, and depth rose as well. Most donors were white British, females outnumbered males, and clonal diversity was possibly underestimated.

Germline CDR1 SGDLS, CDR2 YYNGEE. The V gene lost 4 bases and the J gene lost 2 bases, with 19 bases spanning the gap. The CDR3 contains 17 residues. This clone came up once. Its antigen is currently unknown. Sequencing was performed with immunoSEQ multiplex PCR; in TCRdb, only in-frame clones are kept and a portion is missing. Here the sample spans about 130,000 clones, roughly 90% being singletons. This TCR was recovered from an adult who received the AZD1222 COVID-19 vaccine. This material consisted of peripheral blood, taken 28 days after the second AZD1222 dose. The chain links TRBV9 to TRBJ2-1; D may be TRBD1 (5 bases). CDR3 sequence reads: CASSPDITVTTYNEQFF. The CDR3, as DNA: TGTGCCAGCAGCCCGGACATCACAGTTACCACCTACAATGAGCAGTTCTTC.